This entry lists 13 T cell receptor beta chains sequenced from one sample in a study of control samples from healthy donors and cancer patients. Assay: immunoSEQ multiplex PCR; the TCRdb copy retains only in-frame clones and omits some. Here the sample spans 45,000 or so clones, 85% to 95% being singletons. The sequencing input was PBMCs. The receptors originated from a woman aged 40 to 55 with head and neck cancer.

The chain joins TRBV5-1 to TRBJ2-7; the D gene is possibly TRBD2 (5 bases). V lost 6 bases, J lost 6 bases, and 25 bases lay in between. CDR1 and CDR2 from the germline V gene are SGHRS and YFSETQ. There are 16 residues in the CDR3. The CDR3 spells CASTTLHDTGKTEQYF. The DNA of the CDR3 is TGCGCCAGCACCACACTACATGACACGGGAAAGACCGAGCAGTACTTC.

The chain has TRBV5-1 and TRBJ1-4, with 7 bases fitting TRBD1. Looked up from germline, CDR1 is SGHRS and CDR2 is YFSETQ. The CDR3 has 15 amino acids. The V segment lost 4 bases and the J segment 5 bases; nucleotides outside the gene matches: 8. The CDR3 spells CASSPRDSRNEKLFF. Written as DNA, the CDR3 is TGCGCCAGCAGCCCCCGGGACAGCAGGAATGAAAAACTGTTTTTT.

This clone was detected only once. The chain couples TRBV6-1 to TRBJ1-3; D is ambiguous. This CDR3 comprises 14 residues. CDR1 MNHNS and CDR2 SASEGT come from the germline V gene. The V gene lost 2 bases and the J gene lost 4 bases, with 9 bases spanning the gap. The CDR3 reads CASSEPSQGNTIYF. In DNA, the CDR3 is TGTGCCAGCAGTGAACCCAGCCAAGGAAACACCATATATTTT.

J is TRBJ1-1 and V is TRBV29-1, with D possibly being TRBD1 (5 bases). Germline V CDR1 and CDR2: SQVTM, ANQGSEA. This CDR3 is 12 amino acids long. Trimming shortened V by 0 bases and J by 8 bases, and 10 bases separated the two germline ends. The CDR3 is CSVEDIGEEAFF. DNA for the CDR3: TGCAGCGTTGAAGATATAGGGGAGGAAGCTTTCTTT. Drawing the rest from reference TRBV29-1 and TRBJ1-1, the complete variable domain is SAVISQKPSRDICQRGTSLTIQCQVDSQVTMMFWYRQQPGQSLTLIATANQGSEATYESGFVIDKFPISRPNLTFSTLTVSNMSPEDSSIYLCSVEDIGEEAFFGQGTRLTVV.

The chain links TRBV7-9 to TRBJ2-1; either TRBD1 or TRBD2 may supply D (5 bases each). V was cut by 5 bases and J by 4 bases, with 18 bases left in between. CDR1 and CDR2 (germline): SEHNR, FQNEAQ (reference sequence). The CDR3 has 16 amino acids. DNA for the CDR3: TGTGCCAGCAGCCCCATATTCGGAGAGGGGTACAATGAGCAGTTCTTC. It specifies CASSPIFGEGYNEQFF.

In DNA, the CDR3 is TGTGCCAGCAGCGTAGGGGCTAACAATGAGCAGTTCTTC. The encoded protein is CASSVGANNEQFF. The chain has TRBV9 and TRBJ2-1; D gene ambiguous. The CDR3 totals 13 residues. Trimming removed 0 bases from V and 5 bases from J, with 6 bases in between. Germline assignment: CDR1 SGDLS and CDR2 YYNGEE.

Here the CDR3 DNA reads TGCGCCAGCAGCGGCGCCGGGACATGGAGCACAGATACGCAGTATTTT. It yields the protein CASSGAGTWSTDTQYF. This chain uses TRBV5-1 with TRBJ2-3; D may be TRBD1 (6 bases). V lost 4 bases to trimming and J lost 0 bases, with 15 bases between them. Germline V gives CDR1 SGHRS, CDR2 YFSETQ. This CDR3 comprises 16 residues.

The chain couples TRBV4-2 to TRBJ2-3; TRBD2 agrees at 12 bases. The CDR3 is made up of 16 amino acids. V lost 4 bases, J lost 2 bases, and 4 bases stayed unmatched. Germline lookup yields CDR1 LGHNA and CDR2 YNFKEQ. CDR3 sequence reads: CASSPRTSGDTDTQYF. CDR3 coding DNA: TGTGCCAGCAGCCCGCGGACTAGCGGGGACACAGATACGCAGTATTTT.

The chain has TRBV6-5 and TRBJ2-1; 7 nucleotides match TRBD1. J was trimmed by 3 bases and V by 0 bases; bases with no gene match: 2. Germline V lookup: CDR1 MNHEY, CDR2 SVGAGI. The CDR3 has 15 amino acids. Here the CDR3 reads CASSYSAGGYNEQFF. CDR3 coding DNA: TGTGCCAGCAGTTACTCGGCAGGGGGCTACAATGAGCAGTTCTTC.

The chain joins TRBV6-2 or TRBV6-3 to TRBJ1-2; D unresolved. The CDR3 extends over 13 amino acids. Germline CDR1 is MNHEY and CDR2 is SVGEGT. The V end was cut by 2 bases, the J end by 4 bases, with 8 bases between. DNA of the CDR3: TGTGCCAGCAGTTACAAACAACTCTATGGCTACACCTTC. This encodes CASSYKQLYGYTF.

This chain uses TRBV18 with TRBJ1-1, with D unclear. Deletions cut 4 bases from V and 1 base from J, with 4 bases between. Germline CDR1 is KGHSH and CDR2 is LQKENI. There are 12 residues in the CDR3. The CDR3 DNA reads as TGTGCCAGCTCACACCCGAACACTGAAGCTTTCTTT. It yields the protein CASSHPNTEAFF.

Turning to this clone: The same CDR3 arises from other DNA sequences in this sample as well. This sequence joins TRBV11-1 and TRBJ2-3, with TRBD1 matching 7 bases. The CDR3 length is 14 residues. In germline, CDR1 is SGHAT, CDR2 FQDESV (reference sequence). The V and J ends lost 5 bases and 1 base, in that order; junction bases with no gene match: 3. The CDR3 protein is CASSQGTGTDTQYF. The CDR3 region has the DNA TGTGCCAGCAGCCAAGGGACAGGCACAGATACGCAGTATTTT. The full variable domain, completed using reference TRBV11-1 and TRBJ2-3, is EAEVAQSPRYKITEKSQAVAFWCDPISGHATLYWYRQILGQGPELLVQFQDESVVDDSQLPKDRFSAERLKGVDSTLKIQPAELGDSAMYLCASSQGTGTDTQYFGPGTRLTVL.

In DNA, the CDR3 is TGTGCCAGCAGTCCAGGGGGCAGGTCCTATAATTCACCCCTCCACTTT. Its translation: CASSPGGRSYNSPLHF. This chain joins TRBV27 and TRBJ1-6, with 8 bases lining up with TRBD1. Unmatched junction bases numbered 4, after V lost 5 bases and J lost 1 base. CDR1 MNHEY and CDR2 SMNVEV come from the germline V gene (reference sequence). CDR3 size: 16 residues.